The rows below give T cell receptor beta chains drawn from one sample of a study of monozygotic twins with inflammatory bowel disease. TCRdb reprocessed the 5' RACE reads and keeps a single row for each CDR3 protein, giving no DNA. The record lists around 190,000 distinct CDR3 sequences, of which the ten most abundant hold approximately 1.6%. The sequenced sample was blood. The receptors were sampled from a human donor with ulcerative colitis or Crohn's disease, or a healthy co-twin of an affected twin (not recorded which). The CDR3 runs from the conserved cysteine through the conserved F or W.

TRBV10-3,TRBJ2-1,CASTAALGNEQFF
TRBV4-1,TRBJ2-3,CASSPGLAGGRHTDTQYF
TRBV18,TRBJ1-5,CASSADHQPQHF
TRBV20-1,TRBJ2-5,CSATELFQETQYF
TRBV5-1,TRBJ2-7,CASSPAATGRDEQYF
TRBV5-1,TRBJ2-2,CASSSGSAGELFF
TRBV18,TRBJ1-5,CASSPMTGDHQPQHF
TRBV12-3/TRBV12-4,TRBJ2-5,CASKYEGGQETQYF
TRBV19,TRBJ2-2,CASTMETPLGGELFF
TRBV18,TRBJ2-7,CASSGDRTYEQYF
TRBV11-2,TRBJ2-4,CASSPKGTAIKNIQYF
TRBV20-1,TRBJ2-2,CGTSGGRNTGELFF
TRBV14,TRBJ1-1,CASSRQGMSEAFF
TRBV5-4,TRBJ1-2,CASSLGGWGESYGYTF
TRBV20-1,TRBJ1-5,CRARDSGTEGGQPQHF
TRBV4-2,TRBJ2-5,CASSQELVGGNQETQYF
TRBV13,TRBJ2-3,CASSLRDRGGTQYF
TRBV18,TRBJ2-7,CASSLGPLGEQYF
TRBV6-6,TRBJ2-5,CASSYSGGTETQYF
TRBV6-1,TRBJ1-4,CASSVRDLSGKLFF
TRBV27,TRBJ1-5,CASSQLRDQPQHF
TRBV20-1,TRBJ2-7,CSAPVQGGIYEQYF
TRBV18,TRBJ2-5,CASSLLAHKQETQYF
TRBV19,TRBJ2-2,CASCWTGVNGELFF
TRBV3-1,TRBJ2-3,CASSQAGGDTQYF
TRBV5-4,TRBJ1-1,CASSPNSGVGTEAFF
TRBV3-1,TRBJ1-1,CASSTVGTEAFF
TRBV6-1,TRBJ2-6,CASSESGAPGANVLTF
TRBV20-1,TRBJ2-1,CSARVGENEQFF
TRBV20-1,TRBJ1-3,CSARGLGDTIYF
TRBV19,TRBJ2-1,CASSIQGVNIDEQFF
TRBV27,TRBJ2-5,CASSLSSRGQETQYF
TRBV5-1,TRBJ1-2,CASSEGDIYGYTF
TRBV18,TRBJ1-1,CASSPGLGTEAFF
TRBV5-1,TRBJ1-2,CASSLEDRNYGYTF
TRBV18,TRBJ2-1,CASSPYSSGGADEQFF
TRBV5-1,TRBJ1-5,CASSIDSPNQPQHF
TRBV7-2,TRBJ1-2,CASIETREIYGYTF
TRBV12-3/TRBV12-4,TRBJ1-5,CASSYGAGWGQPQHF
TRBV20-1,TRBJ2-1,CSARVSGPPTWGNEQFF